The rows below give T cell receptor beta chains drawn from one sample of a study of T cell responses to AZD1222 COVID-19 vaccine. Repertoires were generated with immunoSEQ multiplex PCR, while TCRdb's copy carries only in-frame clones and drops some. This table holds 120,000 or so clones, 92% found once. Source: peripheral blood, taken on day 0 of AZD1222 vaccination. The source of these receptors is an adult in good health. CDR3s include the opening cysteine and the closing phenylalanine or tryptophan. A D gene is named only where the DNA matches it firmly. Only some rows state a clone size, as once, few, many or a class for expanded clones.

j_gene: TRBJ2-7; d_gene: NA; abundance: NA; v_gene: TRBV25-1; CDR3aa: CASSSYSYEQYF; CDR3nt: TGTGCCAGCAGTTCTTACAGCTACGAGCAGTACTTC
j_gene: TRBJ1-3; d_gene: TRBD1; abundance: once; v_gene: TRBV18; CDR3aa: CASSLQGATGNTIYF; CDR3nt: TGTGCCAGCTCACTACAGGGGGCCACTGGAAACACCATATATTTT
j_gene: TRBJ2-3; d_gene: NA; abundance: once; v_gene: TRBV9; CDR3aa: CASSDPRDTQYF; CDR3nt: TGTGCCAGCAGCGATCCGCGGGATACGCAGTATTTT
j_gene: TRBJ2-1; d_gene: TRBD2; abundance: once; v_gene: TRBV7-9; CDR3aa: CASSSILAGAREQFF; CDR3nt: TGTGCCAGCAGCTCGATTTTAGCGGGAGCACGGGAGCAGTTCTTC
j_gene: TRBJ1-5; d_gene: NA; abundance: NA; v_gene: TRBV28; CDR3aa: CAHDIGVGQPQHF; CDR3nt: TGTGCCCACGACATTGGGGTGGGGCAGCCCCAGCATTTT
j_gene: TRBJ2-7; d_gene: NA; abundance: NA; v_gene: TRBV5-4; CDR3aa: CASSLGGRTYEQYF; CDR3nt: TGTGCCAGCAGCTTGGGGGGACGGACCTACGAGCAGTACTTC
j_gene: TRBJ2-7; d_gene: NA; abundance: once; v_gene: TRBV18; CDR3aa: CASSPSQSEQYF; CDR3nt: TGTGCCAGCTCACCGAGTCAGAGCGAGCAGTACTTC
j_gene: TRBJ1-5; d_gene: TRBD1; abundance: NA; v_gene: TRBV19; CDR3aa: CASSITGGGQPQHF; CDR3nt: TGTGCCAGTAGTATTACAGGGGGCGGTCAGCCCCAGCATTTT
j_gene: TRBJ1-2; d_gene: NA; abundance: NA; v_gene: TRBV5-1; CDR3aa: CASRYSGAANYGYTF; CDR3nt: TGCGCCAGCAGATACAGCGGAGCTGCTAACTATGGCTACACCTTC
j_gene: TRBJ2-3; d_gene: TRBD1; abundance: NA; v_gene: TRBV18; CDR3aa: CASSPRGGQGKDTQYF; CDR3nt: TGTGCCAGCTCACCAAGAGGTGGACAGGGGAAAGATACGCAGTATTTT
j_gene: TRBJ2-7; d_gene: NA; abundance: NA; v_gene: TRBV27; CDR3aa: CASSPGRGRGEQYF; CDR3nt: TGTGCCAGCAGCCCTGGCCGGGGGCGGGGCGAGCAGTACTTC
j_gene: TRBJ2-7; d_gene: TRBD2; abundance: NA; v_gene: TRBV4-2; CDR3aa: CASSQELSGFNDEQYF; CDR3nt: TGTGCCAGCAGCCAAGAACTTAGCGGGTTTAACGACGAGCAGTACTTC
j_gene: TRBJ2-1; d_gene: NA; abundance: NA; v_gene: TRBV19; CDR3aa: CASSTGDYNEQFF; CDR3nt: TGTGCCAGTAGTACGGGAGACTACAATGAGCAGTTCTTC
j_gene: TRBJ2-3; d_gene: NA; abundance: NA; v_gene: TRBV11-1; CDR3aa: CASSLVSTDTQYF; CDR3nt: TGTGCCAGCAGCTTAGTCAGCACAGATACGCAGTATTTT
j_gene: TRBJ1-2; d_gene: NA; abundance: few; v_gene: TRBV5-1; CDR3aa: CASSPGPNYGYTF; CDR3nt: TGCGCCAGCAGCCCCGGGCCGAACTATGGCTACACCTTC
j_gene: TRBJ2-3; d_gene: TRBD1; abundance: once; v_gene: TRBV24-1; CDR3aa: CATGVQGGTDTQYF; CDR3nt: TGTGCCACCGGGGTCCAGGGGGGCACAGATACGCAGTATTTT
j_gene: TRBJ2-1; d_gene: NA; abundance: NA; v_gene: TRBV27; CDR3aa: CASSSPREGNEQFF; CDR3nt: TGTGCCAGCAGTTCCCCCAGAGAAGGGAATGAGCAGTTCTTC
j_gene: TRBJ1-5; d_gene: NA; abundance: once; v_gene: TRBV28; CDR3aa: CGSSVYSNQPQHF; CDR3nt: TGTGGTTCTTCCGTTTATAGCAATCAGCCCCAGCATTTT
j_gene: TRBJ1-5; d_gene: NA; abundance: NA; v_gene: TRBV30; CDR3aa: CAWSVSPGYSNQPQHF; CDR3nt: TGTGCCTGGAGTGTAAGTCCAGGGTATAGCAATCAGCCCCAGCATTTT
j_gene: TRBJ2-7; d_gene: NA; abundance: NA; v_gene: TRBV27; CDR3aa: CASSPGGSSYEQYF; CDR3nt: TGTGCCAGCAGTCCAGGGGGGAGCTCCTACGAGCAGTACTTC
j_gene: TRBJ2-7; d_gene: TRBD1; abundance: NA; v_gene: TRBV27; CDR3aa: CASSSRTGRRSYEQYF; CDR3nt: TGTGCCAGCAGTTCCCGGACAGGGCGACGCTCCTACGAGCAGTACTTC
j_gene: TRBJ2-2; d_gene: TRBD2; abundance: NA; v_gene: TRBV10-3; CDR3aa: CAISSASGRGNTGELFF; CDR3nt: TGTGCCATCAGTTCGGCCAGCGGGAGGGGGAACACCGGGGAGCTGTTTTTT
j_gene: TRBJ2-2; d_gene: NA; abundance: NA; v_gene: TRBV28; CDR3aa: CASSLQGGTGELFF; CDR3nt: TGTGCCAGCAGTCTTCAGGGGGGGACCGGGGAGCTGTTTTTT
j_gene: TRBJ1-2; d_gene: NA; abundance: NA; v_gene: TRBV9; CDR3aa: CASSEGGAYGYTF; CDR3nt: TGTGCCAGCAGCGAAGGGGGGGCCTATGGCTACACCTTC
j_gene: TRBJ2-4; d_gene: NA; abundance: NA; v_gene: TRBV6-5; CDR3aa: CASSYTHGASIQYF; CDR3nt: TGTGCCAGCAGTTACACCCACGGGGCGTCCATTCAGTACTTC
j_gene: TRBJ1-2; d_gene: NA; abundance: once; v_gene: TRBV6-5; CDR3aa: CASSYVGGDHGYTF; CDR3nt: TGTGCCAGCAGTTACGTCGGAGGAGACCATGGCTACACCTTC
j_gene: TRBJ1-1; d_gene: NA; abundance: NA; v_gene: TRBV10-2; CDR3aa: CASTEGTEAFF; CDR3nt: TGCGCCAGCACGGAGGGCACTGAAGCTTTCTTT
j_gene: TRBJ1-2; d_gene: NA; abundance: NA; v_gene: TRBV12-3/TRBV12-4; CDR3aa: CASSRGYGYTF; CDR3nt: TGTGCCAGCAGCCGGGGGTATGGCTACACCTTC
j_gene: TRBJ1-1; d_gene: NA; abundance: NA; v_gene: TRBV2; CDR3aa: CASILAGGRSEAFF; CDR3nt: TGTGCCAGCATTCTTGCGGGAGGGAGATCTGAAGCTTTCTTT
j_gene: TRBJ1-2; d_gene: NA; abundance: NA; v_gene: TRBV28; CDR3aa: CASSSLDGAGAYGYTF; CDR3nt: TGTGCCAGCAGTTCCCTGGATGGGGCCGGCGCCTATGGCTACACCTTC
j_gene: TRBJ2-1; d_gene: TRBD2; abundance: once; v_gene: TRBV7-9; CDR3aa: CASFEAGDGLAGVGNEQFF; CDR3nt: TGTGCCAGCTTTGAGGCAGGGGATGGACTAGCGGGAGTCGGCAATGAGCAGTTCTTC
j_gene: TRBJ1-1; d_gene: NA; abundance: NA; v_gene: TRBV4-1; CDR3aa: CASSREKWGTEAFF; CDR3nt: TGCGCCAGCAGCCGCGAAAAATGGGGAACTGAAGCTTTCTTT
j_gene: TRBJ2-7; d_gene: TRBD2; abundance: NA; v_gene: TRBV5-1; CDR3aa: CASSAPGLASYEQYF; CDR3nt: TGCGCCAGCAGCGCGCCGGGACTAGCCTCCTACGAGCAGTACTTC
j_gene: TRBJ1-1; d_gene: NA; abundance: NA; v_gene: TRBV6-6; CDR3aa: CASNTNPGSLDTEAFF; CDR3nt: TGTGCCAGCAACACAAATCCGGGGAGCTTGGACACTGAAGCTTTCTTT
j_gene: TRBJ2-1; d_gene: TRBD2; abundance: NA; v_gene: TRBV9; CDR3aa: CASSKGLAGVFEQFF; CDR3nt: TGTGCCAGCAGCAAGGGACTAGCGGGAGTTTTTGAGCAGTTCTTC
j_gene: TRBJ1-1; d_gene: NA; abundance: once; v_gene: TRBV7-6; CDR3aa: CASSLVGEMNTEAFF; CDR3nt: TGTGCCAGCAGCTTAGTGGGGGAGATGAACACTGAAGCTTTCTTT
j_gene: TRBJ2-7; d_gene: TRBD2; abundance: NA; v_gene: TRBV5-3; CDR3aa: CARSLGRELAGSYEQYF; CDR3nt: TGTGCCAGAAGCTTGGGCCGGGAACTAGCGGGTTCCTACGAGCAGTACTTC
j_gene: TRBJ2-7; d_gene: NA; abundance: once; v_gene: TRBV3-1/TRBV3-2; CDR3aa: CASSQVQGYYEQYF; CDR3nt: TGTGCCAGCAGCCAAGTTCAGGGTTACTACGAGCAGTACTTC
j_gene: TRBJ2-7; d_gene: TRBD1; abundance: NA; v_gene: TRBV2; CDR3aa: CASSESGQLSYEQYF; CDR3nt: TGTGCCAGCAGTGAGTCGGGACAGTTATCCTACGAGCAGTACTTC
j_gene: TRBJ1-4; d_gene: NA; abundance: NA; v_gene: TRBV5-6; CDR3aa: CASSFNSEKLFF; CDR3nt: TGTGCCAGCAGCTTTAATAGCGAAAAACTGTTTTTT
j_gene: TRBJ1-1; d_gene: TRBD1; abundance: NA; v_gene: TRBV5-1; CDR3aa: CASSFGQGTEAFF; CDR3nt: TGCGCCAGCAGCTTCGGACAGGGCACTGAAGCTTTCTTT
j_gene: TRBJ2-3; d_gene: NA; abundance: NA; v_gene: TRBV28; CDR3aa: CASSPTRTSPSDTQYF; CDR3nt: TGTGCCAGCAGTCCAACCCGAACTTCCCCATCAGATACGCAGTATTTT
j_gene: TRBJ1-1; d_gene: TRBD1; abundance: NA; v_gene: TRBV19; CDR3aa: CASNYRGQIAEAFF; CDR3nt: TGTGCCAGTAATTACAGGGGGCAAATAGCCGAAGCTTTCTTT
j_gene: TRBJ2-1; d_gene: TRBD2; abundance: NA; v_gene: TRBV6-1; CDR3aa: CASSEVAGYNEQFF; CDR3nt: TGTGCCAGCAGTGAAGTAGCGGGATACAATGAGCAGTTCTTC
j_gene: TRBJ2-5; d_gene: NA; abundance: NA; v_gene: TRBV29-1; CDR3aa: CSVGWSETQYF; CDR3nt: TGCAGCGTTGGGTGGTCGGAGACCCAGTACTTC
j_gene: TRBJ2-7; d_gene: NA; abundance: NA; v_gene: TRBV28; CDR3aa: CASTLLQGGSYEQYF; CDR3nt: TGTGCCAGCACCCTCCTCCAAGGCGGCTCCTACGAGCAGTACTTC
j_gene: TRBJ1-1; d_gene: NA; abundance: NA; v_gene: TRBV27; CDR3aa: CASTISGGNTEAFF; CDR3nt: TGTGCCAGCACCATCTCGGGGGGGAACACTGAAGCTTTCTTT
j_gene: TRBJ1-1; d_gene: TRBD1; abundance: NA; v_gene: TRBV6-6; CDR3aa: CASTKQGLNTEAFF; CDR3nt: TGTGCCAGCACCAAACAGGGGTTGAACACTGAAGCTTTCTTT
j_gene: TRBJ1-1; d_gene: NA; abundance: NA; v_gene: TRBV5-5; CDR3aa: CASSLGPTIQNTEAFF; CDR3nt: TGTGCCAGCAGCTTGGGACCGACGATCCAGAACACTGAAGCTTTCTTT
j_gene: TRBJ1-1; d_gene: NA; abundance: once; v_gene: TRBV19; CDR3aa: CASSILGSGTEAFF; CDR3nt: TGTGCCAGTAGTATTTTAGGGTCGGGGACTGAAGCTTTCTTT
j_gene: TRBJ2-7; d_gene: NA; abundance: NA; v_gene: TRBV6-5; CDR3aa: CASWDGPYEQYF; CDR3nt: TGTGCCAGCTGGGACGGACCCTACGAGCAGTACTTC
j_gene: TRBJ1-4; d_gene: NA; abundance: NA; v_gene: TRBV5-8; CDR3aa: CASSSALGGLNEKLFF; CDR3nt: TGTGCCAGCAGCTCGGCCCTTGGGGGGTTAAATGAAAAACTGTTTTTT
j_gene: TRBJ2-7; d_gene: TRBD1; abundance: NA; v_gene: TRBV5-1; CDR3aa: CASSWSGGQGPSEQYF; CDR3nt: TGCGCCAGCAGCTGGTCCGGGGGACAGGGGCCCTCCGAGCAGTACTTC
j_gene: TRBJ2-1; d_gene: NA; abundance: NA; v_gene: TRBV21-1; CDR3aa: CASSKYGGGKNEQFF; CDR3nt: TGTGCCAGCAGCAAATATGGCGGGGGCAAGAATGAGCAGTTCTTC